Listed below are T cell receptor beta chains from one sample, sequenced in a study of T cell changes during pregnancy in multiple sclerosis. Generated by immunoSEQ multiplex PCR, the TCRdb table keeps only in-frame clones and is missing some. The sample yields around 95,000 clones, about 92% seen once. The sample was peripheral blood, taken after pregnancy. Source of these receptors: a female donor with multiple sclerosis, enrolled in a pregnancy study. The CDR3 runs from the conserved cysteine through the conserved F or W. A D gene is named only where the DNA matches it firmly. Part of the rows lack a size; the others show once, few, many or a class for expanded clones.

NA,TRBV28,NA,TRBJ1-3,CASSPGGVGNTIYF,TGTGCCAGCAGCCCGGGGGGGGTCGGAAACACCATATATTTT
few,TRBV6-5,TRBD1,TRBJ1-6,CASSYSQGRGNSPLHF,TGTGCCAGCAGTTACTCACAGGGGCGCGGGAATTCACCCCTCCACTTT
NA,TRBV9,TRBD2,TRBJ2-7,CASSASGRANEQYF,TGTGCCAGCAGCGCGAGCGGGAGGGCCAACGAGCAGTACTTC
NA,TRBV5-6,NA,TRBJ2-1,CASSLQIYNEQFF,TGTGCCAGCAGCTTACAAATCTACAATGAGCAGTTCTTC
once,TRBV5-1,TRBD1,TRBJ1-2,CASSEIQGASTRGYTF,TGCGCCAGCAGCGAAATACAGGGGGCGAGCACGAGAGGCTACACCTTC
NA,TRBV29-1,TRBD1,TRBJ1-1,CSVGQGGTEAFF,TGCAGCGTTGGACAGGGCGGCACTGAAGCTTTCTTT
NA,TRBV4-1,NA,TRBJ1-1,CASSQSGHPNTEAFF,TGCGCCAGCAGCCAATCGGGACACCCGAACACTGAAGCTTTCTTT
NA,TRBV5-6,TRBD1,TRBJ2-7,CASSLGTGVYEQYF,TGTGCCAGCAGCTTGGGGACAGGCGTCTACGAGCAGTACTTC
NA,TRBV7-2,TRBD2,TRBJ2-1,CASSQMTSGGNNEQFF,TGTGCCAGCAGCCAAATGACTAGCGGGGGAAACAATGAGCAGTTCTTC
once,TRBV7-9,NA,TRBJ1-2,CASSPDSNYGYTF,TGTGCCAGCAGCCCTGACAGCAACTATGGCTACACCTTC
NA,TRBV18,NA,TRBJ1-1,CASSLRTLSMNTEAFF,TGTGCCAGCTCACTTAGGACTTTATCCATGAACACTGAAGCTTTCTTT
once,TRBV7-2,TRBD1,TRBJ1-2,CASSLEAGTGIYGYTF,TGTGCCAGCAGCTTAGAGGCGGGGACAGGGATCTATGGCTACACCTTC
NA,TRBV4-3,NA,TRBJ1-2,CASSHRGGPGGYTF,TGCGCCAGCAGCCACCGTGGCGGCCCTGGGGGCTACACCTTC
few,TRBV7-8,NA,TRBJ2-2,CASSFLQGVTGELFF,TGTGCCAGCAGCTTCTTGCAGGGCGTCACCGGGGAGCTGTTTTTT
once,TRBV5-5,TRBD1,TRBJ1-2,CASSRTGSAHGYTF,TGTGCCAGCAGCAGGACAGGGTCGGCTCATGGCTACACCTTC
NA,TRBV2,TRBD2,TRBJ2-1,CASRRGRGRHEQFF,TGTGCCAGCAGGCGTGGGAGGGGACGCCATGAGCAGTTCTTC
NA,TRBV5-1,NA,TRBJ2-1,CASSSGRGGFYNEQFF,TGCGCCAGCAGCTCAGGCAGAGGGGGATTCTACAATGAGCAGTTCTTC
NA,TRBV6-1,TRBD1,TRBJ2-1,CASSPGQTYNEQFF,TGTGCCAGCAGTCCGGGACAGACCTACAATGAGCAGTTCTTC
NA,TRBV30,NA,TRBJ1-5,CAWSVLGQGTQPQHF,TGTGCCTGGAGTGTACTGGGGCAGGGCACTCAGCCCCAGCATTTT
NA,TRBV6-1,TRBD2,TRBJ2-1,CASSRGGEQFF,TGTGCCAGCAGTCGGGGGGGTGAGCAGTTCTTC
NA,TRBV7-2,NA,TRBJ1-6,CASSSRPYNSPLHF,TGTGCCAGCAGCTCCAGGCCCTATAATTCACCCCTCCACTTT
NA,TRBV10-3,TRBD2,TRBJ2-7,CAGAGGRSPEQYF,TGTGCCGGGGCCGGCGGGAGATCTCCCGAGCAGTACTTC
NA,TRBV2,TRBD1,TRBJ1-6,CAGNRDRGLVSYNSPLHF,TGTGCCGGTAACCGGGACAGGGGGCTAGTATCCTATAATTCACCCCTCCACTTT
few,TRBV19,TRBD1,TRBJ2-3,CATQKGAVSDTQYF,TGTGCCACCCAGAAGGGGGCGGTTTCAGATACGCAGTATTTT
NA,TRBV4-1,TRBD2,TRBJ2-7,CASRPTWTSNYEQYF,TGCGCCAGCAGACCTACGTGGACTAGCAACTACGAGCAGTACTTC
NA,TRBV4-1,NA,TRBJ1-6,CASSLLNGEHSPLHF,TGCGCCAGCAGCCTTCTTAATGGGGAGCATTCACCCCTCCACTTT
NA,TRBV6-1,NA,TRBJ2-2,CASRAGTLHTGELFF,TGTGCCAGCAGGGCCGGGACTCTACACACCGGGGAGCTGTTTTTT
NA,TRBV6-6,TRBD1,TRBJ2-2,CASSRGTGNTGELFF,TGTGCCAGCAGTCGAGGGACAGGAAACACCGGGGAGCTGTTTTTT
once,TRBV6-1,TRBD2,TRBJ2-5,CASSKAGGRVLVETQYF,TGTGCCAGCAGTAAAGCGGGGGGGCGGGTTTTAGTAGAGACCCAGTACTTC
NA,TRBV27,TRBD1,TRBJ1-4,CASSFSNRGLGIHEKLFF,TGTGCCAGCAGTTTTTCGAACAGGGGGCTGGGGATTCATGAAAAACTGTTTTTT
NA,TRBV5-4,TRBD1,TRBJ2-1,CASRPDRVTYNEQFF,TGTGCCAGCAGACCCGACAGGGTTACCTACAATGAGCAGTTCTTC
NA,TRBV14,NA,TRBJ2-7,CASSLEGQREQYF,TGTGCCAGCAGCCTCGAAGGACAGCGCGAGCAGTACTTC
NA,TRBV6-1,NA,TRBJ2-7,CASSSFYGPYEQYF,TGTGCCAGCAGTTCCTTCTATGGGCCCTACGAGCAGTACTTC
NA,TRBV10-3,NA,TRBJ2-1,CAISESGSTYNEQFF,TGTGCCATCAGTGAGTCGGGCAGCACCTACAATGAGCAGTTCTTC
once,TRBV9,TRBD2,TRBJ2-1,CASSVRGGAWDEQFF,TGTGCCAGCAGCGTTCGCGGGGGGGCCTGGGATGAGCAGTTCTTC